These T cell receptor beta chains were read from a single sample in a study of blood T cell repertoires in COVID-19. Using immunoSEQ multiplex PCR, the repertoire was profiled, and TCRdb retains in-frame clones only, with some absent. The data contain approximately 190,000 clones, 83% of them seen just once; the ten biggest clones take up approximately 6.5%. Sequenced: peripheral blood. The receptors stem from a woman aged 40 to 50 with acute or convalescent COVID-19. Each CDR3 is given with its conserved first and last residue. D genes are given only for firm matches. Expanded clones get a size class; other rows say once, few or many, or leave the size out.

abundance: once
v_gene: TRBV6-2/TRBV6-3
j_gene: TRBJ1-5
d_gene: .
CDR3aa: CASSIFGDQPQHF
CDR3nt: TGTGCCAGCAGTATTTTCGGTGATCAGCCCCAGCATTTT

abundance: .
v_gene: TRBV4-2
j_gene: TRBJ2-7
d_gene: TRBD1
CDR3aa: CASSQGLRDRGNEQYF
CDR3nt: TGTGCCAGCAGCCAAGGTCTCAGGGACAGGGGTAACGAGCAGTACTTC

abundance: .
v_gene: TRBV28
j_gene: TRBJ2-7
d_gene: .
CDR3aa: CASSGDWRKVLDEQYF
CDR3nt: TGTGCCAGCAGTGGGGACTGGCGGAAAGTACTTGACGAGCAGTACTTC

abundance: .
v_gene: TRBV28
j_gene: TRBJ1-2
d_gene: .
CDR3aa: CASSLPGRAYGYTF
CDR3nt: TGTGCCAGCAGTTTACCCGGCAGGGCTTATGGCTACACCTTC

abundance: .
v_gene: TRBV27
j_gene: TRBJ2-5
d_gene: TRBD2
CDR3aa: CASSSLKRGGETQYF
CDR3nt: TGTGCCAGCAGTTCCCTGAAGCGGGGGGGTGAGACCCAGTACTTC

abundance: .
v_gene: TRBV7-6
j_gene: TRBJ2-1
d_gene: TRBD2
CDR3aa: CASSSPRSSGRDVYNEQFF
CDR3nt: TGTGCCAGCAGCTCTCCCCGGTCTAGCGGGAGAGATGTCTACAATGAGCAGTTCTTC

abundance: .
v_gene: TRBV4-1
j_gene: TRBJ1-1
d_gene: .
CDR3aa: CASSLLNMNTEAFF
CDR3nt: TGCGCCAGCAGCCTTTTAAACATGAACACTGAAGCTTTCTTT

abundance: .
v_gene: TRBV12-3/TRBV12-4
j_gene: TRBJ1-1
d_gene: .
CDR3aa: CASTLWGSEEAFF
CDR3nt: TGTGCCAGCACCCTTTGGGGCTCAGAGGAAGCTTTCTTT

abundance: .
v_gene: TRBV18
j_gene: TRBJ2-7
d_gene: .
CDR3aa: CASSIRDINEQYF
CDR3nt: TGTGCCAGCTCTATCCGGGATATTAACGAGCAGTACTTC

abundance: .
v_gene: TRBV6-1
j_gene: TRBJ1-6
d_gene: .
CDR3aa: CASSEGTVGASPLHF
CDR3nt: TGTGCCAGCAGTGAAGGGACAGTAGGTGCTTCACCCCTCCACTTT

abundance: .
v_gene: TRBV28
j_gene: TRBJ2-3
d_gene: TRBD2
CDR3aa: CASSLGVAGTTDTQYF
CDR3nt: TGTGCCAGCAGCCTGGGAGTAGCGGGAACCACAGATACGCAGTATTTT

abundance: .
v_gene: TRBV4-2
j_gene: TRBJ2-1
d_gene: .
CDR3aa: CASSHQHNYDNEQFF
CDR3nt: TGTGCCAGCAGCCACCAACATAACTATGACAATGAGCAGTTCTTC

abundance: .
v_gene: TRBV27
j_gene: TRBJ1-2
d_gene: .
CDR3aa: CASSFTLGAPYTF
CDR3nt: TGTGCCAGCAGTTTCACTTTGGGGGCGCCCTACACCTTC

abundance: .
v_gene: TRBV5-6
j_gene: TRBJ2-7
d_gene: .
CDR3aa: CASSSLRTNEQYF
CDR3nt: TGTGCCAGCAGCTCACTGCGGACAAACGAGCAGTACTTC

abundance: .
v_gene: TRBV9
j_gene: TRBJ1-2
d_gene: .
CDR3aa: CASSGEESGTSLNGYTF
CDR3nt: TGTGCCAGCAGCGGAGAAGAGTCAGGGACATCCTTGAATGGCTACACCTTC

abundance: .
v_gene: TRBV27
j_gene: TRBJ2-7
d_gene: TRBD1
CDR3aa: CASSFGRGRYEQYF
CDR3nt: TGTGCCAGCAGTTTTGGCAGGGGGCGCTACGAGCAGTACTTC

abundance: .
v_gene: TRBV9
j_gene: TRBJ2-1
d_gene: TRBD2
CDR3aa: CASSALSGAPAYEQFF
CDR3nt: TGTGCCAGCAGCGCCCTTAGCGGGGCCCCGGCCTATGAGCAGTTCTTC

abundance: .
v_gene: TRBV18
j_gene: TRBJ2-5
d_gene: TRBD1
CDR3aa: CASSPREQTGQETQYF
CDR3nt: TGTGCCAGCTCACCAAGGGAACAGACAGGGCAAGAGACCCAGTACTTC

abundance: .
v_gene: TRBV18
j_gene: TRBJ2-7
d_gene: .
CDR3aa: CASSSNSGSYEQYF
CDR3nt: TGTGCCAGCTCATCGAATAGCGGATCCTACGAGCAGTACTTC

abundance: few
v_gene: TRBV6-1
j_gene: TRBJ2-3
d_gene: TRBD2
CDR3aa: CASSEGLTSGATDTQYF
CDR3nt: TGTGCCAGCAGTGAAGGATTGACTAGCGGGGCCACAGATACGCAGTATTTT

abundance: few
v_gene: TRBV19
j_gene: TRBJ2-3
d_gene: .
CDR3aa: CASSINTDTQYF
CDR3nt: TGTGCCAGTAGTATCAACACAGATACGCAGTATTTT

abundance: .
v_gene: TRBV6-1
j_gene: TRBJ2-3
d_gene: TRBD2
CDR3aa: CASKVGGATDTQYF
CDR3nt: TGTGCCAGCAAGGTCGGGGGGGCGACAGATACGCAGTATTTT

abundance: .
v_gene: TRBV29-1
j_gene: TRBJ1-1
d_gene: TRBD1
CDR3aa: CSVAGQGNTEAFF
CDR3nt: TGCAGCGTAGCGGGACAGGGGAACACTGAAGCTTTCTTT

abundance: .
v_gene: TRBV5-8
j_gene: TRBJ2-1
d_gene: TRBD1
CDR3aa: CASEIGTDYNEQFF
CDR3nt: TGTGCCAGCGAAATTGGGACAGATTACAATGAGCAGTTCTTC

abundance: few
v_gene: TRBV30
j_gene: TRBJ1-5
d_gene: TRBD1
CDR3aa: CAWSGGRGRNQPQHF
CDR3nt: TGTGCCTGGAGTGGAGGCAGGGGGAGAAATCAGCCCCAGCATTTT

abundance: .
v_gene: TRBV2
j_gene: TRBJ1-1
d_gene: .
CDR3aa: CASSILTGTEAFF
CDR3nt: TGTGCCAGCAGTATTCTTACGGGAACTGAAGCTTTCTTT

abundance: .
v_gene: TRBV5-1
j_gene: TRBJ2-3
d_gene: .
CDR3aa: CASSLVSGSTDTQYF
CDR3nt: TGCGCCAGCAGCTTGGTTAGCGGTAGCACAGATACGCAGTATTTT

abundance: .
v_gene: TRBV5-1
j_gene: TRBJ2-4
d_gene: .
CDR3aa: CASSLGQGIAKNIQYF
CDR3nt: TGCGCCAGCAGCTTAGGGCAGGGGATAGCCAAAAACATTCAGTACTTC

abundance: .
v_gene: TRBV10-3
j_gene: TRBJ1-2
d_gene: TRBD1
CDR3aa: CATTGTGLNYGYTF
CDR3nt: TGTGCCACCACCGGGACAGGGTTAAACTATGGCTACACCTTC

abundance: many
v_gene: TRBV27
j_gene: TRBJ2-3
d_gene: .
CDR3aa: CASSLFGGTSTDTQYF
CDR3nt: TGTGCCAGCAGTTTATTTGGCGGGACCAGCACAGATACGCAGTATTTT

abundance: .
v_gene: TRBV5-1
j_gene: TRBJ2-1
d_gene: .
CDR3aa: CASSLRRGGSYNEQFF
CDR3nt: TGCGCCAGCAGCTTACGTAGGGGGGGCTCCTACAATGAGCAGTTCTTC

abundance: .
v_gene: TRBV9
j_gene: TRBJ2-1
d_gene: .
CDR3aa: CASSDGGAPGEDNEQFF
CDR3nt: TGTGCCAGCAGCGATGGAGGGGCACCTGGGGAGGACAATGAGCAGTTCTTC

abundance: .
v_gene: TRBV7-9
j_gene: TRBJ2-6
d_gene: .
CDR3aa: CASETRAAGANVLTF
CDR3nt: TGTGCCAGCGAGACCAGGGCTGCTGGGGCCAACGTCCTGACTTTC

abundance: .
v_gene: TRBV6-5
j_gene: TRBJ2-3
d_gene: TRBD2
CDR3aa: CASRTGGLTDTQYF
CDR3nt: TGTGCCAGCAGAACGGGGGGGCTCACAGATACGCAGTATTTT

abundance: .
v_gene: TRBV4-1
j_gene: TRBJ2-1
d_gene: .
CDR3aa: CASSQVRGVGNNEQFF
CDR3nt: TGCGCCAGCAGCCAAGTTCGCGGGGTGGGGAACAATGAGCAGTTCTTC

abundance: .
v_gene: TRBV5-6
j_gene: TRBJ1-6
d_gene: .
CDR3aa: CASSSVRINSPLHF
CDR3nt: TGTGCCAGCAGCTCGGTCCGTATCAATTCACCCCTCCACTTT

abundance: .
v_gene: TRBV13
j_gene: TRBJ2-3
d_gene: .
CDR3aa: CASSPTGYFKDTQYF
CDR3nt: TGTGCCAGCAGTCCAACAGGGTATTTCAAAGATACGCAGTATTTT

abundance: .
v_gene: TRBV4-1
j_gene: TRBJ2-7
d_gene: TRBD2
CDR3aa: CASSQLSPGGGTRAYEQYF
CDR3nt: TGCGCCAGCAGCCAATTGTCGCCTGGGGGGGGTACCAGGGCCTACGAGCAGTACTTC

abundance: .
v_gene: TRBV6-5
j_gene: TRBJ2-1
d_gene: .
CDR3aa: CASVRPGDSYNEQFF
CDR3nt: TGTGCCAGCGTTCGTCCGGGGGACTCCTACAATGAGCAGTTCTTC

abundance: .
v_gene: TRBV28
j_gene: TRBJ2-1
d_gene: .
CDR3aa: CATRGAVRYEQFF
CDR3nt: TGTGCCACCCGTGGGGCCGTCAGGTATGAGCAGTTCTTC

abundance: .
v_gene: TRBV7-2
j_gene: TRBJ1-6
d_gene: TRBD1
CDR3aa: CASSKGQAVNSPLHF
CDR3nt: TGTGCCAGCAGCAAGGGACAGGCGGTAAATTCACCCCTCCACTTT

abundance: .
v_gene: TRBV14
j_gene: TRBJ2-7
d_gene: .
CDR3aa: CASSREQGLTYEQYF
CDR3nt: TGTGCCAGCAGCCGAGAACAGGGATTAACCTACGAGCAGTACTTC

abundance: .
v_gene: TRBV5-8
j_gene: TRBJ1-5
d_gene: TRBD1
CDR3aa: CASSSGQLYSNQPQHF
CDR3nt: TGTGCCAGCAGCTCGGGACAGCTGTATAGCAATCAGCCCCAGCATTTT

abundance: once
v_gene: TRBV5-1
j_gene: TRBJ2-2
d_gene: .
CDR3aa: CASSPRSRGAGELFF
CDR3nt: TGCGCCAGCAGCCCACGGAGCAGGGGCGCCGGGGAGCTGTTTTTT

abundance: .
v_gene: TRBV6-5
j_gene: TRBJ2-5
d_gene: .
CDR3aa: CASSYPPGSQYF
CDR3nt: TGTGCCAGCAGTTACCCGCCGGGATCCCAGTACTTC

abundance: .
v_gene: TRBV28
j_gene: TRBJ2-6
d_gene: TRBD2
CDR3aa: CASSLWGLAGASGANVLTF
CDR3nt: TGTGCCAGCAGTTTATGGGGCCTAGCGGGGGCCTCTGGGGCCAACGTCCTGACTTTC

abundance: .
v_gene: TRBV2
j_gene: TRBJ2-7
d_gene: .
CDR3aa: CASSEAARLVPYEQYF
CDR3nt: TGTGCCAGCAGTGAAGCCGCGAGACTAGTTCCCTACGAGCAGTACTTC

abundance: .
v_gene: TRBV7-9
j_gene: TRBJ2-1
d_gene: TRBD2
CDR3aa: CASSLIAGGSYNEQFF
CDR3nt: TGTGCCAGCAGCTTGATAGCGGGGGGGTCCTACAATGAGCAGTTCTTC

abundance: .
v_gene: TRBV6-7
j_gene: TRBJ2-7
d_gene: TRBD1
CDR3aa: CASSYSQQGAPYEQYF
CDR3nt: TGTGCCAGCAGTTACTCGCAGCAGGGGGCTCCCTACGAGCAGTACTTC

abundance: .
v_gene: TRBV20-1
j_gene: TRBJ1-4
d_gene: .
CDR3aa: CSAWTGEKLFF
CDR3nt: TGCAGTGCTTGGACGGGAGAAAAACTGTTTTTT

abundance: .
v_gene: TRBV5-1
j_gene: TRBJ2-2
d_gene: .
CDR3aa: CASSLTNLKETGELFF
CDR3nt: TGCGCCAGCAGCTTGACTAACCTAAAAGAGACCGGGGAGCTGTTTTTT

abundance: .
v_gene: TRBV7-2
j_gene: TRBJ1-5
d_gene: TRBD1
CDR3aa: CASSLTTGGFQPQHF
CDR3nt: TGTGCCAGCAGCTTAACGACAGGGGGGTTTCAGCCCCAGCATTTT